Listed below are T cell receptor beta chains from one sample, sequenced in a study of spatial heterogeneity in lung cancer. Using its own MiXCR run on the 5' RACE reads, TCRdb lists one record per CDR3 protein. The sample yields fewer than 20,000 distinct CDR3 sequences, 5.7% seen once. This specimen was lung tumor tissue, taken at surgery. The origin of the receptors is a female donor with early-stage non-small cell lung cancer. CDR3s include the opening cysteine and the closing phenylalanine or tryptophan. A D gene is named only where the DNA matches it firmly. Some rows have no size entry. The others give once, few or many, or a class for an expanded clone.

many	TRBJ2-5	TRBV20-1	NA	CSASRVVQETQYF	TGCAGTGCTAGCCGCGTGGTGCAAGAGACCCAGTACTTC
few	TRBJ2-7	TRBV28	NA	CASSLPPYEQYF	TGTGCCAGCAGTCTTCCCCCCTACGAGCAGTACTTC
many	TRBJ2-7	TRBV27	TRBD1	CASRRGTGLGEQYF	TGTGCCAGCAGAAGAGGGACAGGGTTAGGCGAGCAGTACTTC
many	TRBJ2-2	TRBV20-1	NA	CSARDAGSVSAGELFF	TGCAGTGCTAGAGATGCCGGGAGTGTGTCCGCCGGGGAGCTGTTTTTT
medium-sized	TRBJ2-7	TRBV5-1	TRBD1	CASSFSGTASYEQYF	TGCGCCAGCAGCTTTTCCGGGACAGCCTCCTACGAGCAGTACTTC
many	TRBJ2-4	TRBV5-1	NA	CASSLEDTGYIQYF	TGCGCCAGCAGCTTGGAGGACACGGGATACATTCAGTACTTC
many	TRBJ2-1	TRBV12-2	NA	CASRANGTGDKNEQFF	TGTGCAAGTCGCGCCAATGGGACAGGGGACAAGAATGAGCAGTTCTTC
medium-sized	TRBJ1-5	TRBV2	NA	CASQPADQPQHF	TGTGCCAGCCAGCCGGCGGATCAGCCCCAGCATTTT
medium-sized	TRBJ2-5	TRBV7-9	TRBD1	CASSLDRAETQYF	TGTGCCAGCAGCCTTGACAGGGCTGAGACCCAGTACTTC
many	TRBJ2-3	TRBV29-1	TRBD2	CSVSKRTSGFTDTQYF	TGCAGCGTATCGAAGAGGACTAGCGGATTCACAGATACGCAGTATTTT
many	TRBJ2-3	TRBV20-1	NA	CSASRRGTDTQYF	TGCAGTGCTAGCCGGAGGGGCACAGATACGCAGTATTTT
many	TRBJ2-6	TRBV9	TRBD1	CASSVVGGAGANVLTF	TGTGCCAGCAGCGTAGTAGGGGGCGCTGGGGCCAACGTCCTGACTTTC
NA	TRBJ1-5	TRBV20-1	TRBD1	CSARARDRGLGNQPQHF	TGCAGTGCTAGAGCCCGGGACAGGGGGCTTGGCAATCAGCCCCAGCATTTT
many	TRBJ1-1	TRBV28	NA	CASSLSRADTEAFF	TGTGCCAGCAGTTTATCCCGTGCAGACACTGAAGCTTTCTTT
many	TRBJ2-2	TRBV12-3/TRBV12-4	NA	CASSFNAGELFF	TGTGCCAGCAGTTTCAATGCCGGGGAGCTGTTTTTT
medium-sized	TRBJ1-6	TRBV28	NA	CASSLLNSPLHF	TGTGCCAGCAGTCTTCTTAATTCACCCCTCCACTTT
many	TRBJ2-5	TRBV5-1	NA	CASSGRGTASETQYF	TGCGCCAGCAGCGGGCGGGGGACAGCTTCAGAGACCCAGTACTTC
many	TRBJ2-2	TRBV29-1	TRBD2	CSVETSGSITGELFF	TGCAGCGTTGAGACTAGCGGGAGTATCACCGGGGAGCTGTTTTTT